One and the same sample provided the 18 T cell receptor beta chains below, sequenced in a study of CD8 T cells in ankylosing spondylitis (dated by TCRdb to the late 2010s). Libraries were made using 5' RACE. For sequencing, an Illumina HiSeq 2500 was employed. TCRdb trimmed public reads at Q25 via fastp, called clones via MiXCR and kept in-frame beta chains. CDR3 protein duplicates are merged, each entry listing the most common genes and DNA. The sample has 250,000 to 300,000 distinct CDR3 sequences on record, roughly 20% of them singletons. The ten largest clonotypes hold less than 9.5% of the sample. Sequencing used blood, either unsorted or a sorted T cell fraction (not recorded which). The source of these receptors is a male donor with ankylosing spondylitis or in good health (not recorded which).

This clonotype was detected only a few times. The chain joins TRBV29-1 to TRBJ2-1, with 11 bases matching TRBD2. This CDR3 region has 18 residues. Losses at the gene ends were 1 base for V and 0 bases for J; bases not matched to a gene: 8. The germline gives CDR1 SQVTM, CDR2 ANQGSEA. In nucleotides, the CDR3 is TGCAGCGTTGAAGGGAAGGTTACTAGCGGGAGCTCCTACAATGAGCAGTTCTTC. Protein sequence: CSVEGKVTSGSSYNEQFF.

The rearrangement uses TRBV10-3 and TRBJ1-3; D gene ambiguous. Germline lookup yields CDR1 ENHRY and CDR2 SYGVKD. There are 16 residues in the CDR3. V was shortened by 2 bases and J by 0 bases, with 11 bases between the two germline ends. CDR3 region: CAISEKSAYSGNTIYF. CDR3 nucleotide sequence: TGTGCCATCAGTGAGAAGTCCGCCTACTCTGGAAACACCATATATTTT.

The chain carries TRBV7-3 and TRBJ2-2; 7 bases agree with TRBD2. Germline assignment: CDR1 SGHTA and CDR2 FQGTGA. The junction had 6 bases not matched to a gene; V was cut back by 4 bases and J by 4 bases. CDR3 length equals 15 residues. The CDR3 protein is CASSYPTGGTGELFF. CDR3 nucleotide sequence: TGTGCCAGCAGCTATCCGACGGGAGGCACCGGGGAGCTGTTTTTT.

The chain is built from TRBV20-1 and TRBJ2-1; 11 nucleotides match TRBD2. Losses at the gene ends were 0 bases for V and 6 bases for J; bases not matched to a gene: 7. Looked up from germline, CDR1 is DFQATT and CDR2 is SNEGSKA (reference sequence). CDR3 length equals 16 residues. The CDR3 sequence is CSARDLPSGGSNEQFF. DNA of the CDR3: TGCAGTGCTAGAGATCTTCCTAGCGGGGGGAGCAATGAGCAGTTCTTC.

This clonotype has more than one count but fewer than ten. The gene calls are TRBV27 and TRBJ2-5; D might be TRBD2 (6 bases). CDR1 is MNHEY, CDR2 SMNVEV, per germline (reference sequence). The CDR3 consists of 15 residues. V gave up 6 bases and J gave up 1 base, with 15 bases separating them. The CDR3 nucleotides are TGTGCCAGCAGGCGTACTCGGGGGTCCCAAGAGACCCAGTACTTC. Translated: CASRRTRGSQETQYF.

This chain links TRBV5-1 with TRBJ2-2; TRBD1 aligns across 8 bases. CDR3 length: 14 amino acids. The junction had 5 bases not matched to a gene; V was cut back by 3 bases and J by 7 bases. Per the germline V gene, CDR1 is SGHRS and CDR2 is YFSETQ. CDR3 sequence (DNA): TGCGCCAGCAGCTGGGGACAGGAAGGCGGGGAGCTGTTTTTT. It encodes CASSWGQEGGELFF. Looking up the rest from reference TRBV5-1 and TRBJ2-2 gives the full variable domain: KAGVTQTPRYLIKTRGQQVTLSCSPISGHRSVSWYQQTPGQGLQFLFEYFSETQRNKGNFPGRFSGRQFSNSRSEMNVSTLELGDSALYLCASSWGQEGGELFFGEGSRLTVL.

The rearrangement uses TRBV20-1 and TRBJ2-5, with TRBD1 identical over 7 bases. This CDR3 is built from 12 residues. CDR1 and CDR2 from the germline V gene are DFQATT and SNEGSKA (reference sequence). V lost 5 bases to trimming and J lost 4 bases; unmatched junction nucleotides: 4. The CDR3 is CSAPTGVETQYF. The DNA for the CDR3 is TGCAGTGCTCCTACAGGGGTAGAGACCCAGTACTTC.

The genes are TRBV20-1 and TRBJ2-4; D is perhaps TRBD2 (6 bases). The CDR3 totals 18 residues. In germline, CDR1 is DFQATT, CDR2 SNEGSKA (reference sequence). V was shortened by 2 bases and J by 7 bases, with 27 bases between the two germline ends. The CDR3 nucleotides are TGCAGTGCTAGAAGCTGGTCGGGAGAAGGTGAGATGGCGAACATTCAGTACTTC. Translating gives CSARSWSGEGEMANIQYF.

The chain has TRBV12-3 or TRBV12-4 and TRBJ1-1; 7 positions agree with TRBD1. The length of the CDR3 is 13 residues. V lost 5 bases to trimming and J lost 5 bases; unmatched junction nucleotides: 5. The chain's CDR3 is CASSADRATEAFF. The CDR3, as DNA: TGTGCCAGCAGTGCAGACAGGGCTACTGAAGCTTTCTTT.

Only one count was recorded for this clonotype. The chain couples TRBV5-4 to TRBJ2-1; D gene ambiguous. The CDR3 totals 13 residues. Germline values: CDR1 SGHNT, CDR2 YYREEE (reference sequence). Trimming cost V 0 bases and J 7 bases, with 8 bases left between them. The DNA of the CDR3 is TGTGCCAGCAGCTTGGACATCATGAATGAGCAGTTCTTC. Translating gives CASSLDIMNEQFF.

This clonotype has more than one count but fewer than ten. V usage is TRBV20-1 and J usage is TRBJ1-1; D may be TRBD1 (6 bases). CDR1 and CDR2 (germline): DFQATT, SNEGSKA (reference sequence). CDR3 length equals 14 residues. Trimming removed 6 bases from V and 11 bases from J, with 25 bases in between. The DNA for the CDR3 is TGCAGTGCCCGATGGGGCGGGGGCAGTAGTTTGGCTTTCTTT. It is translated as CSARWGGGSSLAFF.

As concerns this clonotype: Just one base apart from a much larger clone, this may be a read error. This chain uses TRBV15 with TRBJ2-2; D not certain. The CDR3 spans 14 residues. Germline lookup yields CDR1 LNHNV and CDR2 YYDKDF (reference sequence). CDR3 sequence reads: CATSGDSNTGELFF. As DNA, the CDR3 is TGTGCCACCAGCGGAGATTCTAACACCGGGGAGCTGTTTTTT.

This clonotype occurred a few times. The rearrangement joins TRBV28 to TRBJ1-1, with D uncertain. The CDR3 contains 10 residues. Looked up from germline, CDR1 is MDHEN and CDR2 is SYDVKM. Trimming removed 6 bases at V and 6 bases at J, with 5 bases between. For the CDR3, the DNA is TGTGCCAGCAGACCCCCTGAAGCTTTCTTT. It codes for CASRPPEAFF.

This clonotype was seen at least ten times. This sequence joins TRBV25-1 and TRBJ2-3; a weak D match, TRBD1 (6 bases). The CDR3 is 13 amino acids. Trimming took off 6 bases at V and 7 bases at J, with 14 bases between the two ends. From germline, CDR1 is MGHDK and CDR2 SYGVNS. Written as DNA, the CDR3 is TGTGCCAGCAGAGCTGACAGGCCCTATACGCAGTATTTT. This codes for CASRADRPYTQYF.

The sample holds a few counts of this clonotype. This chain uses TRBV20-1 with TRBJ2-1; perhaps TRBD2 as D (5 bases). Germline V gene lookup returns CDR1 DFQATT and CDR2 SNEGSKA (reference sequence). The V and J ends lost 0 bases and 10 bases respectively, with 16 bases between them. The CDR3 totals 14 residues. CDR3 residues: CSARERALGWEQFF. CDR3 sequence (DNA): TGCAGTGCTAGAGAGAGGGCTCTCGGTTGGGAGCAGTTCTTC.

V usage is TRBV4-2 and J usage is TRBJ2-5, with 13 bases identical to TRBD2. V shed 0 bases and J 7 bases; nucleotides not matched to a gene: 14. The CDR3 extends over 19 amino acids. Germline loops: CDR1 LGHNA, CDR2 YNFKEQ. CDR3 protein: CASSQDRITSGRAWATQYF. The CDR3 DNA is TGTGCCAGCAGCCAAGATCGAATAACTAGCGGGAGGGCCTGGGCGACCCAGTACTTC.

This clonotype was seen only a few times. CDR3 loop: CSVLVWRGNNEQFF. CDR3 nucleotide sequence: TGCAGCGTTTTAGTCTGGAGGGGAAACAATGAGCAGTTCTTC. V and J are TRBV29-1 and TRBJ2-1; D is possibly TRBD2 (6 bases). This CDR3 is 14 amino acids long. From germline, CDR1 is SQVTM and CDR2 ANQGSEA. The V end lost 5 bases, the J end lost 5 bases, and 16 bases lay between the germline ends.

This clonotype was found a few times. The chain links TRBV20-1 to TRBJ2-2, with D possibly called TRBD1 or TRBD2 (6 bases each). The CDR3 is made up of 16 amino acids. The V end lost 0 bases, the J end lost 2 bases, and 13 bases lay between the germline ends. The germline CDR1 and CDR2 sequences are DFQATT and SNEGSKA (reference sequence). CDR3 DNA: TGCAGTGCTAGAGATAGGGCGGGGACAAACACCGGGGAGCTGTTTTTT. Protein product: CSARDRAGTNTGELFF.